This entry lists 12 T cell receptor beta chains sequenced from one sample in a study of OX40 agonist ivuxolimab in advanced cancers. TCRdb's table, derived via immunoSEQ multiplex PCR, lists solely in-frame clones and lacks some. Of about 40,000 clones in the sample, roughly 82% were seen once. The input for sequencing was CD4+ or CD8+ T cells sorted from blood, taken in a trial of the OX40 agonist ivuxolimab. These receptors were obtained from an adult with an advanced solid tumor such as melanoma, head and neck, liver or kidney cancer.

The chain links TRBV6-5 to TRBJ1-1; D remains unclear. Trimming shortened V by 6 bases and J by 3 bases, and 11 bases separated the two germline ends. The germline gives CDR1 MNHEY, CDR2 SVGAGI. The CDR3 covers 13 residues. The CDR3 region is CASRRIGDTEAFF. For the CDR3, the DNA is TGTGCCAGCAGACGTATTGGTGACACTGAAGCTTTCTTT.

This clone was observed a single time. The chain carries TRBV6-4 and TRBJ2-2; the D is unclear. V was pared by 4 bases and J by 2 bases, with 8 bases between. Germline V gene sequence: CDR1 MRHNA, CDR2 SNTAGT. The CDR3 runs to 14 residues. CDR3: CASSGYFNTGELFF. In DNA form, the CDR3 reads TGTGCCAGCAGTGGATACTTCAACACCGGGGAGCTGTTTTTT.

The chain carries TRBV11-1 and TRBJ1-4; D gene uncertain. From germline, CDR1 is SGHAT and CDR2 FQDESV (reference sequence). The CDR3 runs to 13 residues. Trimming took off 3 bases at V and 7 bases at J, with 9 bases between the two ends. The CDR3 loop is CASSFGVREKLFF. In nucleotides, the CDR3 is TGTGCCAGCAGCTTTGGCGTCCGTGAAAAACTGTTTTTT.

This clone was observed a handful of times. This chain joins TRBV7-9 and TRBJ1-2, with D perhaps matching TRBD1 (6 bases). The CDR3 contains 12 residues. CDR1 SEHNR and CDR2 FQNEAQ come from the germline V gene (reference sequence). V was clipped by 4 bases and J by 8 bases, with 11 bases between them. CDR3 region: CASSSGARGYTF. The CDR3 DNA reads as TGTGCCAGCAGCTCGGGGGCTCGGGGCTACACCTTC.

The chain carries TRBV28 and TRBJ1-1; D gene unclear. Trimming removed 2 bases from V and 6 bases from J, with 13 bases in between. The CDR3 sequence is 14 residues long. Germline loops: CDR1 MDHEN, CDR2 SYDVKM. The CDR3 loop reads CASSLEVEIPEAFF. As DNA, the CDR3 is TGTGCCAGCAGTTTAGAGGTAGAAATACCTGAAGCTTTCTTT.

The chain uses TRBV7-8 and TRBJ1-3; TRBD1 matches 9 bases. The V segment lost 7 bases and the J segment 4 bases; nucleotides outside the gene matches: 23. The CDR3 extends over 20 amino acids. CDR1 is SGHVS, CDR2 FQNEAQ, per germline. In DNA, the CDR3 is TGTGCCAGCACCCTCCGGCACAGACCGGGACAGGGAACGCAGGGAAACACCATATATTTT. It is translated as CASTLRHRPGQGTQGNTIYF.

This chain joins TRBV28 and TRBJ1-2; 10 bases fit TRBD1. The trim removed 5 bases at V and 3 bases at J, leaving 6 bases unmatched. The CDR3 contains 15 residues. CDR1 and CDR2 (germline): MDHEN, SYDVKM. CDR3 in DNA: TGTGCCAGCAGTACTTTGACAGGGGGCGACTATGGCTACACCTTC. Its protein product is CASSTLTGGDYGYTF.

This clone was observed a handful of times. This sequence joins TRBV27 and TRBJ2-1; 9 bases fit TRBD1. The germline V gene encodes CDR1 MNHEY and CDR2 SMNVEV (reference sequence). V gave up 5 bases and J gave up 14 bases; unmatched junction bases: 10. The CDR3 runs 13 residues. DNA for the CDR3: TGTGCCAGCAGTCCAGGGACAGGGTATCGGAAGTTCTTC. Protein product: CASSPGTGYRKFF.

This clone was detected once. J is TRBJ2-1 and V is TRBV19; maybe TRBD1 (5 bases). V was pared by 4 bases and J by 6 bases, with 13 bases between. Germline CDR1 reads LNHDA; CDR2 reads SQIVND (reference sequence). The CDR3 spans 14 residues. CDR3 nucleotide sequence: TGTGCCAGTAGTACCCCGAGCAGGGCCAATGAGCAGTTCTTC. As protein: CASSTPSRANEQFF.

The rearrangement joins TRBV28 to TRBJ2-1, with D hard to call. V was trimmed by 1 base and J by 6 bases, leaving 13 bases between them. CDR3 size: 15 residues. Germline values: CDR1 MDHEN, CDR2 SYDVKM. The CDR3 region has the DNA TGTGCCAGCAGTTTATTTAGTGTCGGCTCCAATGAGCAGTTCTTC. It is translated as CASSLFSVGSNEQFF.

The chain recombines TRBV19 with TRBJ2-5, with D hard to call. The J call is uncertain, as TRBJ2-7 better fits the DNA end. This CDR3 region has 12 residues. The germline V gene has CDR1 LNHDA and CDR2 SQIVND (reference sequence). CDR3 protein: CASKDPNYEQYF. CDR3 bases: TGTGCCAGTAAGGACCCCAACTACGAGCAGTACTTC.

This chain connects TRBV6-1 to TRBJ2-7; the D gene is possibly TRBD2 (5 bases). V lost 6 bases and J lost 3, with 6 bases in between. The germline V gene encodes CDR1 MNHNS and CDR2 SASEGT. This CDR3 region has 11 residues. For the CDR3, the DNA is TGTGCCAGCAGGGACTTCTACGAGCAGTACTTC. Translation gives CASRDFYEQYF.